The clone carrying this T cell receptor (beta chain) appeared a few times. This record comes from a study of T cell changes during pregnancy in multiple sclerosis. The method was immunoSEQ multiplex PCR; TCRdb's version includes in-frame clones alone and lacks a portion of them. The table records more than 30,000 clones, roughly 87% of them present only once. The TCR sequence derives from a female donor with multiple sclerosis, enrolled in a pregnancy study. The sequencing used CD8+ T cells from peripheral blood mononuclear cells, collected in the first trimester of pregnancy.

CDR3: CATKFTGNTEAFF. CDR3 nucleotides: TGTGCCACCAAATTCACAGGGAACACTGAAGCTTTCTTT. The rearrangement uses TRBV28 and TRBJ1-1; D might be TRBD1 (5 bases). V was pared by 10 bases and J by 1 base, with 13 bases between. This CDR3 has 13 amino acids. Per the germline V gene, CDR1 is MDHEN and CDR2 is SYDVKM.